This section outlines one T cell receptor (beta chain) sequence together with its context. The antigen remains undetermined. Naive CD8 isolation took CD45RO-negative cells positively selected for CCR7 and excluded terminally differentiated effector memory CD45RA+ cells. Looked up from germline, CDR1 is MNHNS and CDR2 is SASEGT. Trimming stripped 6 bases from V and 6 bases from J, with 6 bases between. The CDR3 consists of 10 residues. This sample stems from a study of shared clonotypes between healthy human individuals. Assay: immunoSEQ multiplex PCR; the TCRdb copy retains only in-frame clones and omits some. The sample has just over 2,000,000 clones; around 96% are singletons. Study-wide results and limits: Donor clonotype sharing was expected to depend on sequencing depth. The donor pool, a small one, limited the genetic and exposure-history diversity represented.

The clonotype comes from a man between 18 and 29 years old in good health. The V gene is TRBV6-1, the J gene TRBJ2-7; D not certain. Material for sequencing was naive CD8+ T cells sorted from blood. CDR3 nucleotides: TGTGCCAGCAGCCTATCCGAGCAGTACTTC. The encoded protein is CASSLSEQYF.